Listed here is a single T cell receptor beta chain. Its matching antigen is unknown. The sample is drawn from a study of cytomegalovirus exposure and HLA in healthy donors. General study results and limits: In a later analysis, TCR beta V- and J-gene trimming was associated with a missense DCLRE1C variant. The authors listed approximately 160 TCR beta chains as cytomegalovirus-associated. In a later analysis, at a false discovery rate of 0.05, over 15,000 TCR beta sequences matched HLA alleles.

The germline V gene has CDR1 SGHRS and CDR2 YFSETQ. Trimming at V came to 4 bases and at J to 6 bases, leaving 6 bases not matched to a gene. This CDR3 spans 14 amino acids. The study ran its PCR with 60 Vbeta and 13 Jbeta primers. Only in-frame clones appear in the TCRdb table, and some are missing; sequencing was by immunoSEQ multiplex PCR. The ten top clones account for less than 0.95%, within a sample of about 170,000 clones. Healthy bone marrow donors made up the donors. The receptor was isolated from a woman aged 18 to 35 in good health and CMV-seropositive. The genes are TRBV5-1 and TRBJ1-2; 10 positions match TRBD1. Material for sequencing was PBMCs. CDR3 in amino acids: CASSGDRGLNGYTF. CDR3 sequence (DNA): TGCGCCAGCAGCGGAGACAGGGGGCTTAATGGCTACACCTTC.